One sample yielded the 4 T cell receptor beta chains listed below, sequenced in a study of T cell clonotyping in hematopoietic cell transplantation. Only in-frame clones appear in the TCRdb table, and some are missing; sequencing was by immunoSEQ multiplex PCR. The repertoire has approximately 9,600 clones, about four fifths of them found once; the top ten carry approximately 9%. The sequencing here drew on PBMCs, taken 30 days after allogeneic stem cell transplant. The receptor source for this set is a female patient in her 40s who had an allogeneic stem cell transplant from a related donor, so T cells may come from the graft donor. Some clones in this sample may be carry-over from other donors' samples.

CDR3 residues: CASSQRGSGANVLTF. The CDR3 nucleotides read TGTGCCAGCAGCCAAAGGGGGTCTGGGGCCAACGTCCTGACTTTC. The genes are TRBV4-2 and TRBJ2-6; the D gene is possibly TRBD1 (6 bases). Trimming cost V 2 bases and J 1 base, with 6 bases left between them. CDR1 is LGHNA, CDR2 YNFKEQ, per germline. This CDR3 comprises 15 residues.

The chain employs TRBV27 and TRBJ2-1, with 8 bases identical to TRBD2. The junction had 6 bases not matched to a gene; V was cut back by 7 bases and J by 7 bases. Germline CDR1 and CDR2: MNHEY and SMNVEV (reference sequence). The CDR3 totals 13 residues. The CDR3 spells CASKGTSRNEQFF. CDR3 sequence (DNA): TGTGCCAGCAAAGGGACTAGTCGGAATGAGCAGTTCTTC.

The rearrangement uses TRBV6-5 and TRBJ1-3, with no clear D. The CDR3 consists of 12 residues. The V gene lost 5 bases and the J gene lost 6 bases, with 8 bases spanning the gap. From germline, CDR1 is MNHEY and CDR2 SVGAGI. In DNA form, the CDR3 reads TGTGCCAGCAGTCGCCCTGAAAACACCATATATTTT. Residues: CASSRPENTIYF.

This sequence joins TRBV6-4 and TRBJ2-7; 12 bases match TRBD2. The CDR3 is 19 amino acids. Germline V gene sequence: CDR1 MRHNA, CDR2 SNTAGT. Germline trimming cut 9 bases from V and 0 bases from J; bases unmatched to any gene: 18. DNA for the CDR3: TGTGCCAGGAACAGACTAGCGGGAGCCTATAATACTCCCTCCTACGAGCAGTACTTC. Protein sequence: CARNRLAGAYNTPSYEQYF.